This T cell receptor (beta chain) comes out of a study of T cells after yellow fever vaccination (dated by TCRdb to about 2019). In terms of the full investigation: The SMART-Seq v4 Ultra Low Input RNA kit was used to prepare libraries from fractions with low cell numbers. Bulk TCR alpha and beta repertoires were sequenced longitudinally to track T-cell clones before and after primary and booster YFV17D yellow fever vaccination. Bulk PBMC replicates and cell subsets were isolated from blood drawn at multiple timepoints before and after both primary and secondary immunization. Two healthy male donors, one aged 18 to 30 and one aged 30 to 40 years, made up the cohort.

This clonotype was recorded many times. This receptor's antigen is unknown. Base-call qualities are not available, and no considerably larger clone is one nucleotide away. The CDR3 goes from the cysteine to the phenylalanine over 15 residues. Just the 45-base CDR3 DNA is kept, in frame starting at base 1. From V the trimming removes 4 bases and from J it removes 4 bases, while the gene matches leave 6 bases of the junction unaccounted for. From a lookup of the germline V gene, CDR1 and CDR2 are MGHRA and YSYEKL. The meaning of the sample's treatment or condition label: live attenuated yellow fever vaccine strain. Two biological replicates of bulk PBMCs were collected at each blood-draw timepoint. PBMCs were isolated from peripheral blood using a standard Ficoll-Paque protocol. TriZol was used to extract RNA from bulk PBMCs, from CD4 and CD8 fractions, and from dextramer-positive and dextramer-negative fractions.

The study at large found these results: Compared with the primary T-cell response, the secondary T-cell response was faster but weaker, reaching its peak on day 5 rather than on day 15. Most clones expanded after primary vaccination were re-detected after the booster (96% of CD4 and around 88% of CD8), suggesting broad memory maintenance. Because only two donors were included in the study, the extent to which the findings can be generalized is limited. A small share of clonotypes occurred in both CD4 and CD8 compartments, likely arising from convergent recombination. Computational filtering was required because FACS-sorted repertoires could contain abundant contaminating clonotypes from the bulk population.

The sample was run on an Illumina NovaSeq 6000. TCR cDNA was synthesized by 5'RACE template switching, which introduced a universal primer site and unique molecular identifiers. cDNA synthesis was primed from both the TCR alpha and TCR beta constant segments. Two PCR steps were used to amplify libraries, with sample barcodes and sequencing adapters being added in the second step. Libraries were sequenced on Illumina HiSeq 2500 (2x100 bp) or NovaSeq (2x150 bp). In the original analysis: Reads were demultiplexed and collapsed into UMI consensus sequences with MIGEC, and V(D)J alignment was performed with MiXCR. Using edgeR on replicate PBMC samples, clonotypes were called vaccine-responding if FDR was below 0.01 and the log2 fold change was above 5 up to day 15. Each bulk clonotype was labeled CD4 or CD8 based on which sequenced repertoire, CD4 or CD8, contained the clonotype at higher abundance. TCRdb reworked the public reads: Q25 trimming with fastp, MiXCR clone assembly, productive beta chains retained. Rows are combined by CDR3 protein, so each entry shows the most common genes and DNA. V and J calls and clone size were set by TCRdb, not the authors. The table for this sample lists 200,000 to 300,000 distinct CDR3 sequences; roughly 3.5% of them were counted only once. Under 20% of the sample belongs to the ten largest clones.

Recombination linked TRBV4-1 to TRBJ1-4; 7 bases in the middle match TRBD1. The sequences come from PBMCs, collected 15 days after the yellow fever booster vaccination. This TCR was sampled from a man aged 18 to 30 who received the YFV17D yellow fever vaccine. The CDR3 amino acid sequence is: CASSLARDSNEKLFF. The nucleotides are TGCGCCAGCAGCCTGGCCCGGGACAGTAATGAAAAACTGTTTTTT.